The 8 T cell receptor beta chains in this list originate from one sample, sequenced in a study of CXCR3-negative and CXCR3-positive naive CD8 T cells. The method, 5' RACE with UMI labels, was used to prepare the TRB cDNA libraries. TCRdb re-analyzed the 5' RACE reads; it lists each CDR3 protein once, without DNA. The sample totals about 130,000 distinct CDR3 sequences; its top ten clones hold under 0.5%. What was sequenced was naive CXCR3- CD8+ T cells from blood. Sample subset: CD45RO-CCR7+CD27+CD95- naive CD8+ T cells lacking CXCR3 (TNR3-). The receptors come from a human donor in good health. Some clones in this sample may be carry-over from other donors' samples.

The V and J genes are TRBV7-9 and TRBJ2-7; TCRdb's assignment of TRBD1 cannot be checked, as there is no DNA. Germline V gene data show CDR1 as SEHNR and CDR2 as FQNEAQ (reference sequence). CDR3 length: 13 residues. The CDR3: CASSTRDSDVQYF. The full variable domain, its missing parts supplied by reference TRBV7-9 and TRBJ2-7, is DTGVSQNPRHKITKRGQNVTFRCDPISEHNRLYWYRQTLGQGPEFLTYFQNEAQLEKSRLLSDRFSAERPKGSFSTLEIQRTEQGDSAMYLCASSTRDSDVQYFGPGTRLTVT.

V is TRBV6-2 or TRBV6-3 and J is TRBJ1-1; TCRdb's D call, TRBD1, is unchecked because there is no DNA. Per germline, CDR1 MNHEY and CDR2 SVGEGT. The CDR3 covers 16 residues. The CDR3 is CASSLLPGTGFPEAFF.

The chain uses TRBV6-2 or TRBV6-3 and TRBJ2-3; the D gene TCRdb calls, TRBD2, cannot be checked with no DNA. Germline V gene sequence: CDR1 MNHEY, CDR2 SVGEGT. The CDR3 covers 17 residues. The CDR3 spells CASSYPRGNPSTDTQYF.

The rearrangement uses TRBV11-3 and TRBJ2-3. Germline lookup yields CDR1 SGHNT and CDR2 YENEEA. The CDR3 totals 13 residues. CDR3 sequence reads: CASSPQRTDTQYF.

This rearrangement joins TRBV7-7 to TRBJ2-2; the D call of TRBD1 rests on TCRdb alone, since no DNA is present to check it. The germline V gene has CDR1 SSHAT and CDR2 FNYEAQ (reference sequence). The CDR3 spans 14 residues. CDR3 amino acids: CASSPLRGTGELFF.

This chain joins TRBV9 and TRBJ2-7; TCRdb indicates TRBD2, and absent DNA this call remains unverified. Germline assignment: CDR1 SGDLS and CDR2 YYNGEE. CDR3 size: 14 residues. This chain's CDR3 is CASSPASGLYEQYF.

The chain recombines TRBV7-6 with TRBJ2-3. Germline CDR1 is SGHVS and CDR2 is FNYEAQ. This CDR3 is 19 amino acids long. This CDR3 reads CASSLAVLGVGTSTDTQYF.

The chain has TRBV19 and TRBJ1-5. Germline CDR1 reads LNHDA; CDR2 reads SQIVND (reference sequence). This CDR3 region has 15 residues. The CDR3 protein is CASSIFSYSNQPQHF.